The 3 T cell receptor beta chains given below trace back to one sample, sequenced in a study of glioma-infiltrating T cells. The iRepertoire nested amplicon-rescue multiplex PCR amplified TCR alpha and beta CDR3s from RNA. Each CDR3 protein is one row after TCRdb ran MiXCR on the multiplex PCR reads. The table lists about 190,000 distinct CDR3 sequences, 30% to 40% of them singletons. Sequencing used glioma tissue, nonneoplastic brain tissue, or PBMCs (not recorded which). These receptor sequences come from a human donor with low-grade glioma or glioblastoma, undergoing nonglioma brain surgery, or in good health (not recorded which).

With respect to this clonotype: Just one base apart from a much larger clone, this may be a read error. The genes are TRBV6-2 or TRBV6-3 and TRBJ2-5; TRBD1 agrees at 9 bases. The CDR3 contains 16 residues. Germline CDR1 reads MNHEY; CDR2 reads SVGEGT. CDR3 coding DNA: TGTGCCGGCACCCAGGACAGGGGACCTCTCAAAGAGACCAAGTACTTC. Translating gives CAGTQDRGPLKETKYF.

This clonotype was recorded many times. In nucleotides, the CDR3 is TGTGCCAGCTCACCTACGGAGAGGGATGGCTACACCTTC. Its translation: CASSPTERDGYTF. V and J are TRBV18 and TRBJ1-2; D is undetermined. The V end was cut by 3 bases, the J end by 6 bases, with 11 bases between. This CDR3 spans 13 amino acids. Per germline, CDR1 KGHSH and CDR2 LQKENI.

Note on this clonotype: A single base separates this from a much larger clone, so it may be a read error. The chain has TRBV4-2 and TRBJ1-1, with D tentatively TRBD1 (6 bases). Germline loops: CDR1 LGHNA, CDR2 YNFKEQ. The CDR3 is made up of 14 amino acids. The CDR3 is CASSPTSRGTKAFF. The CDR3 nucleotides are TGTGCCAGCAGCCCCACTTCCAGGGGCACTAAAGCTTTCTTT.